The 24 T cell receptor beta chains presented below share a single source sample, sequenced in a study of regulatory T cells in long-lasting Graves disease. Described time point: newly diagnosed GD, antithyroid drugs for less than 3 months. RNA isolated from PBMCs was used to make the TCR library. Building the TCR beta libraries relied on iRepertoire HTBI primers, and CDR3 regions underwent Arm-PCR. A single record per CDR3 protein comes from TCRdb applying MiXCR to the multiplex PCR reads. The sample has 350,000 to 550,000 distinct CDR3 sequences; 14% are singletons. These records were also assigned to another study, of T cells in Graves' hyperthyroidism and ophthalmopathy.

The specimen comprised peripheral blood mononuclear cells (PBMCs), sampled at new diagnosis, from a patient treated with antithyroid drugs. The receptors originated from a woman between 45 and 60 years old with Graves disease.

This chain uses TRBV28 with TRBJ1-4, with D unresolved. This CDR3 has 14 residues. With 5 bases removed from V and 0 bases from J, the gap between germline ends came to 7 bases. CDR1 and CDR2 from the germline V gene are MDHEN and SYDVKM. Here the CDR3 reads CASSLHTTNEKLFF. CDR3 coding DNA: TGTGCCAGCAGTCTCCACACAACTAATGAAAAACTGTTTTTT.

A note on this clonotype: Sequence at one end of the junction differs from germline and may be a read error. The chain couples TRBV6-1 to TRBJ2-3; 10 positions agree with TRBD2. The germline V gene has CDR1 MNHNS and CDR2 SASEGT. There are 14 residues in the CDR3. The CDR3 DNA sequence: TGTGCCGGCAGTCTAGCGGGAGCGGCTGATACGCAGTATTTT. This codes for CAGSLAGAADTQYF.

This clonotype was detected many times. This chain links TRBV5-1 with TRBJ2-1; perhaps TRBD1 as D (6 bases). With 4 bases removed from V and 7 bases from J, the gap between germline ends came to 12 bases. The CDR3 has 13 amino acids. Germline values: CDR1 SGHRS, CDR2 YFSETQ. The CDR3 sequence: CASSLPTGNEQFF. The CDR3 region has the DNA TGCGCCAGCAGCCTACCAACAGGGAATGAGCAGTTCTTC. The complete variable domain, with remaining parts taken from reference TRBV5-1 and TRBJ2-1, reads KAGVTQTPRYLIKTRGQQVTLSCSPISGHRSVSWYQQTPGQGLQFLFEYFSETQRNKGNFPGRFSGRQFSNSRSEMNVSTLELGDSALYLCASSLPTGNEQFFGPGTRLTVL.

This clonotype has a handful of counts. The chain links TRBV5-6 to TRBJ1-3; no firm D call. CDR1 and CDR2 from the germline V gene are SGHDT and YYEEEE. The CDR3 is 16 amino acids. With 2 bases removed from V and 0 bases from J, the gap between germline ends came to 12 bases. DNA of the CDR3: TGTGCCAGCAGCTTTGCTGTCACCTTCTCTGGAAACACCATATATTTT. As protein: CASSFAVTFSGNTIYF.

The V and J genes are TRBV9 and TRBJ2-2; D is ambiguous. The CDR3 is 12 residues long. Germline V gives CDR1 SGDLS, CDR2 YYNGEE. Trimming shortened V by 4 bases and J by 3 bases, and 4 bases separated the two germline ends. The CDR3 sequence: CASSTHTGELFF. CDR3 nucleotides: TGTGCCAGCAGCACACACACCGGGGAGCTGTTTTTT.

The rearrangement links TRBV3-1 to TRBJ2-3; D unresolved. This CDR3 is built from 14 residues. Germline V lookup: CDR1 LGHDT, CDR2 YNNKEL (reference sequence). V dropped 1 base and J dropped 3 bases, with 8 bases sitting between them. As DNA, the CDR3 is TGTGCCAGCAGCCAAGGGGTGGGGACAGATACGCAGTATTTT. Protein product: CASSQGVGTDTQYF.

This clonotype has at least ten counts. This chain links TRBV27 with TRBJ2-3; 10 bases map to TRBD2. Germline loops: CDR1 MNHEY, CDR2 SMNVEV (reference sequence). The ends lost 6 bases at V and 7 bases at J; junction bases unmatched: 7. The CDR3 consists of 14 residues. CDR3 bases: TGTGCCAGCAGCAGAGCGGGAGGGCCTAATACGCAGTATTTT. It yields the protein CASSRAGGPNTQYF.

CDR3 loop: CASSYSERDTKDTEAFF. In nucleotides, the CDR3 is TGTGCCAGCAGTTACTCGGAACGGGACACCAAGGACACTGAAGCTTTCTTT. The chain has TRBV6-2 or TRBV6-3 and TRBJ1-1, with D possibly matching TRBD1 (6 bases). The CDR3 length is 17 residues. The V end was cut by 0 bases, the J end by 3 bases, with 17 bases between. Germline CDR1 reads MNHEY; CDR2 reads SVGEGT.

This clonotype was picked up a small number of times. The CDR3 DNA reads as TGTGCCTGGAGGAATGGGTTAGCGGGAGTTGCCTACGAGCAGTACTTC. Translated: CAWRNGLAGVAYEQYF. The V and J genes are TRBV30 and TRBJ2-7, with 9 bases fitting TRBD2. The trim removed 3 bases at V and 2 bases at J, leaving 11 bases unmatched. Germline V gene sequence: CDR1 GTSNPN, CDR2 SVGIG (reference sequence). This CDR3 has 16 amino acids.

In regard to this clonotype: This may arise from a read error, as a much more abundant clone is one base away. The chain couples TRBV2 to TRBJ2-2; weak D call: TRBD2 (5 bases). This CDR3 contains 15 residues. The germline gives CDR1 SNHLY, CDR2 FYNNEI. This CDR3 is CASTWQVVSSGEPFF. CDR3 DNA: TGTGCCAGCACCTGGCAGGTGGTTAGTTCCGGGGAGCCGTTTTTT.

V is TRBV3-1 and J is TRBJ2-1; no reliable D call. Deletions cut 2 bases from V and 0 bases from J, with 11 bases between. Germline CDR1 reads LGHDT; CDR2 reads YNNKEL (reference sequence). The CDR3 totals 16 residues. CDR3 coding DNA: TGTGCCAGCAGCCAATTGGCAGCAGGCTCCTACAATGAGCAGTTCTTC. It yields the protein CASSQLAAGSYNEQFF.

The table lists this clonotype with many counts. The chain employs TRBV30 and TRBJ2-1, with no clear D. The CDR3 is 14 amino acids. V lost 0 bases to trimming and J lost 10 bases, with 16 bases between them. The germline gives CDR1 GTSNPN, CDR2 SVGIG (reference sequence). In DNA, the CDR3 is TGTGCCTGGAGTGTACGGTTTAAGGGTTGGGAGCAGTTCTTC. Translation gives CAWSVRFKGWEQFF.

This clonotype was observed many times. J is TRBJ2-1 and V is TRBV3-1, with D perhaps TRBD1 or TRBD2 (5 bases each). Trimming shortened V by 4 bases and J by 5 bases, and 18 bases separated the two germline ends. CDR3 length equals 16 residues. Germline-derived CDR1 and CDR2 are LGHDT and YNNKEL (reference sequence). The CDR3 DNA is TGTGCCAGCAGCCGGGACGCACTCACTCCCCACAATGAGCAGTTCTTC. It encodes CASSRDALTPHNEQFF.

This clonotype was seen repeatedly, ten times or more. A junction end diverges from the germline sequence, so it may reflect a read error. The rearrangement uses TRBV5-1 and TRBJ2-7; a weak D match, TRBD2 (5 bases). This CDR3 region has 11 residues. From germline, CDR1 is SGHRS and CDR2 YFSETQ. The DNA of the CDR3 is TGCGCCAGCAGCTTTGATTGGGAGCTGTACTTC. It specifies CASSFDWELYF.

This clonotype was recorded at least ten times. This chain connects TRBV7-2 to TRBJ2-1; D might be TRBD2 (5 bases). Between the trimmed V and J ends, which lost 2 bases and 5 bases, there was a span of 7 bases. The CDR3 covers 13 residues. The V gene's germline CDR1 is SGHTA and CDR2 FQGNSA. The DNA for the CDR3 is TGTGCCAGCAGCTTATCTAGCAACAATGAGCAGTTCTTC. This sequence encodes CASSLSSNNEQFF. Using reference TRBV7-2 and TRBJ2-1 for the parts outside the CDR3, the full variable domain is GAGVSQSPSNKVTEKGKDVELRCDPISGHTALYWYRQSLGQGLEFLIYFQGNSAPDKSGLPSDRFSAERTGGSVSTLTIQRTQQEDSAVYLCASSLSSNNEQFFGPGTRLTVL.

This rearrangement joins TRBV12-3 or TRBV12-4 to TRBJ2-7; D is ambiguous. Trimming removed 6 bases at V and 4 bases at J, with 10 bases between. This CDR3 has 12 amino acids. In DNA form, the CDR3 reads TGTGCCAGCAGAAAGACCCCTTACGAGCAGTACTTC. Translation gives CASRKTPYEQYF.

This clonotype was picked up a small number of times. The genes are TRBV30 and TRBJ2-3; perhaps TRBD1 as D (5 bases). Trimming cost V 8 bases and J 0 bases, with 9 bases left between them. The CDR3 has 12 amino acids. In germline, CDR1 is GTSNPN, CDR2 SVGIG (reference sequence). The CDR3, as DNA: TGTGCCGGGGCCGGAAGCACAGATACGCAGTATTTT. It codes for CAGAGSTDTQYF.

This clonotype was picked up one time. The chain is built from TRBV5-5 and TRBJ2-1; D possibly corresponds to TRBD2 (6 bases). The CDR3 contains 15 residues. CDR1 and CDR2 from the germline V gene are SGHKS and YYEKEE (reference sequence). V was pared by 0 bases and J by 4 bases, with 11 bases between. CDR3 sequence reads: CASSLEPGEYNEQFF. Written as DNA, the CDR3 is TGTGCCAGCAGCTTGGAACCGGGAGAGTACAATGAGCAGTTCTTC.

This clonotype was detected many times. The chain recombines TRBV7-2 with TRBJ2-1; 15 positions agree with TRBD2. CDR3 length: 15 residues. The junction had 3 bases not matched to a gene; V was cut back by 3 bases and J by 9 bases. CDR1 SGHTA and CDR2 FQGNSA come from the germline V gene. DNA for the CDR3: TGTGCCAGCAGCTTGGGACTAGCGGGAGGAGGTGAGCAGTTCTTC. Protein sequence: CASSLGLAGGGEQFF.

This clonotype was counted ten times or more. The CDR3 here is CASSEFFGELFF. In nucleotides, the CDR3 is TGTGCCAGCAGCGAGTTCTTCGGGGAGCTGTTTTTT. The chain has TRBV13 and TRBJ2-2; D remains unclear. This CDR3 has 12 amino acids. Trimming shortened V by 5 bases and J by 7 bases, and 8 bases separated the two germline ends. Germline V CDR1 and CDR2: PRHDT, FYEKMQ (reference sequence).

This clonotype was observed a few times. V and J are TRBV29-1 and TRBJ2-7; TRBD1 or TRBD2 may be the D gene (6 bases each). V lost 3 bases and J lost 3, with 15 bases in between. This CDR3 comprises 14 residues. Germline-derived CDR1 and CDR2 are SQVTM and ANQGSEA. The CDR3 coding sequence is TGCAGCGTTGAGGGGGGCCCGGGGAACTACGAGCAGTACTTC. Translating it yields CSVEGGPGNYEQYF.

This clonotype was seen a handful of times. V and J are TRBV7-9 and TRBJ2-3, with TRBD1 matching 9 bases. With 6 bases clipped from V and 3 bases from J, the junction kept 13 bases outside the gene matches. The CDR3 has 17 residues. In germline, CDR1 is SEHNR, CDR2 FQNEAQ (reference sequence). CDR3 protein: CASSFYSGQGRTDTQYF. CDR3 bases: TGTGCCAGCAGTTTCTACTCGGGACAGGGTCGAACAGATACGCAGTATTTT.

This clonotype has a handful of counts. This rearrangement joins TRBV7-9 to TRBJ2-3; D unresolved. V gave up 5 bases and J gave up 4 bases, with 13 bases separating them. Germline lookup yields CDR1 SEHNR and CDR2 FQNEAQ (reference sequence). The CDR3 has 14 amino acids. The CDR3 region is CASSRVKGADTQYF. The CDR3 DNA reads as TGTGCCAGCAGCAGGGTAAAGGGTGCAGATACGCAGTATTTT.

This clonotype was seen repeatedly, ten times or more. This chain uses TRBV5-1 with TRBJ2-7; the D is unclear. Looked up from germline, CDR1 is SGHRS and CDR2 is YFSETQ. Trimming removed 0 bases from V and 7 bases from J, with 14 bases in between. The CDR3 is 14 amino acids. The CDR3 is CASSLETQVLEQYF. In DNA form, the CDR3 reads TGCGCCAGCAGCTTGGAGACTCAGGTCCTTGAGCAGTACTTC.